This T cell receptor (beta chain) was obtained from a study of vaccination effects on CD4 cells after COVID-19. Regarding this clone: Its antigen is not known.

Data came from immunoSEQ multiplex PCR; TCRdb stores just in-frame clones and leaves some out. Here the sample spans about 45,000 clones, roughly four fifths being singletons. Study-level points and caveats: Few convalescent patients, and no early post-infection timepoints, were available to the study.

Isolating CD4+ T cells followed approximately 10 days of culture. Germline CDR1 MGHRA, CDR2 YSYEKL. Trimming pared 1 base from V and 4 bases from J, leaving 5 bases between. The CDR3 is 14 amino acids. The chain uses TRBV4-1 and TRBJ1-6; D uncertain. This TCR derives from a human donor who had a prior SARS-CoV-2 infection. The source was CD4+ T cells from PBMCs cultured without peptide, collected before COVID-19 vaccination. The CDR3 DNA follows: TGCGCCAGCAGCCAAGCCAGATATAATTCACCCCTCCACTTT. It is translated as CASSQARYNSPLHF.